A single T cell receptor (beta chain) is shown here with its context. Its cognate antigen is unknown. CDR1 and CDR2 from the germline V gene are SGHVS and FQNEAQ. Trimming at V came to 5 bases and at J to 7 bases, leaving 9 bases not matched to a gene. The CDR3 has 15 amino acids. Random-hexamer reverse transcription was applied to about 0.45 to 1 ug RNA. The method of amplification for TCR beta CDR3 was immunoSEQ multiplex PCR, covering 54 Vbeta and 13 Jbeta. TCRdb re-called the immunoSEQ multiplex PCR reads through MiXCR, storing one row per CDR3 protein. The table has fewer than 80,000 distinct CDR3 sequences, approximately 95% seen once; the top ten hold 0.2% to 0.3%. The sample is drawn from a study of CD8 T cells in Susac syndrome. Study conclusions and caveats: The study recognized that the number of individuals in its TCR sequencing and HLA analysis was relatively small.

CD8+ and CD4+ blood T cells underwent TCR beta sequencing. Negative isolation was used for CD8+ and CD4+ T cells and FACS enrichment for TEMRA cells. The receptor comes from a human donor in good health. J is TRBJ2-1 and V is TRBV7-8; 9 nucleotides align to TRBD1. The sequenced sample was CD8+ T cells from PBMCs. CDR3 DNA: TGTGCCAGCAGCCGCGGGTACAGGGGGCTGAATGAGCAGTTCTTC. It codes for CASSRGYRGLNEQFF.